The source of this TCR beta chain is a study of neurological immune-mediated disorders. The sample holds many counts of this clonotype. The antigen is undetermined. Study conclusions and caveats: The highest TCR clonal expansion occurred in HTLV-1-associated myelopathy; multiple sclerosis fell below healthy controls.

Regarding time point: longitudinal time-point 3. Trimming removed 2 bases from V and 7 bases from J; junction bases left unmatched: 0. Germline V gene sequence: CDR1 WNHNN, CDR2 SYGVQD (reference sequence). The CDR3 consists of 13 residues. In TCRdb, the 5' RACE reads were re-called with MiXCR into one record per CDR3 protein. The sample comprises approximately 100,000 distinct CDR3 sequences, less than 14% of which are singletons, and more than 2.5% rests with the top ten. Sample: PBMCs. The sequence derives from a female donor with HTLV-1-associated myelopathy (HAM/TSP). This chain links TRBV10-1 with TRBJ2-7, with 12 bases that match TRBD2. The CDR3 DNA reads as TGCGCCAGCAGTGAGGGACTAGCGGGGGAGCAGTACTTC. Translation: CASSEGLAGEQYF.